The clone carrying this T cell receptor beta chain was detected a few times. Its target is unknown. The data are from a study of blood T cells in healthy people across ages. Through a sample-barcoded 5' primer and a J-beta primer mix, a second PCR was run for about 6 to 11 cycles. TCRdb passed the 5' RACE reads through MiXCR, listing each CDR3 protein once. The top ten clones hold 15% of a sample with roughly 700,000 distinct CDR3 sequences, roughly 32% of them seen once. Study-wide points: Unknown donor CMV status possibly confounded expanded clonotype changes.

The germline V and J ends were trimmed by 5 bases and 4 bases, with 9 bases remaining between them. This CDR3 spans 13 amino acids. This TCR was recovered from a woman older than 75 in good health. The gene calls are TRBV12-3 or TRBV12-4 and TRBJ1-3; D is perhaps TRBD1 (6 bases). The specimen was blood. Here the CDR3 reads CASSATGGNTIYF. DNA of the CDR3: TGTGCCAGCAGTGCCACAGGGGGAAACACCATATATTTT.